This paragraph reports one TCR beta chain. Between the trimmed V and J ends, which lost 4 bases and 5 bases, there was a span of 15 bases. The CDR3 loop spans 14 amino acids. The germline CDR1 and CDR2 sequences are SGHRS and YFSETQ. Per the original methods: Amplification of reference gene primers provided the estimated nucleated cell counts. Clones were sequenced by immunoSEQ multiplex PCR, and TCRdb holds only the in-frame ones, with some missing. That table furnishes V, J and clone size, whereas the DNA furnished D and trimming. The sample lists about 230,000 clones, 75% to 90% occurring once. The sample comes from a study of blood T cell repertoires in COVID-19. Background on the study: Samples of COVID-19 (acute and convalescent) were obtained from the United States, Italy and Spain. From T cells, B-cell-depleted T cells, or PBMCs came the material, which was cDNA or gDNA.

The clonotype originates from a man in his forties with acute or convalescent COVID-19. The specimen was peripheral blood. This chain links TRBV5-1 with TRBJ2-5, with D tentatively TRBD2 (6 bases). The CDR3 sequence is CASSRQSGGETQYF. The CDR3 DNA is TGCGCCAGCAGCCGCCAGTCAGGAGGGGAGACCCAGTACTTC.